Below are 31 T cell receptor beta chains sequenced from a single sample in a study of CD8 T cells in ankylosing spondylitis. The study, taken as a whole, reports: For ankylosing spondylitis blood, a TCR beta motif of 7 or 8 highly homologous variants appeared characteristic.

What these receptors recognize is not known. TCRdb reanalysed the 5' RACE reads using MiXCR and keeps one entry per CDR3 protein. This sample yields 650,000 to 800,000 distinct CDR3 sequences, of which around 20% are seen a single time; around 19% belongs to the top ten. What was sequenced was blood, either unsorted or a sorted T cell fraction (not recorded which). The receptor set was obtained from a male donor with ankylosing spondylitis.

This chain joins TRBV30 and TRBJ1-2; the match to TRBD1 covers 11 bases. The trim removed 7 bases at V and 5 bases at J, leaving 6 bases unmatched. From germline, CDR1 is GTSNPN and CDR2 SVGIG (reference sequence). This CDR3 spans 13 amino acids. In DNA, the CDR3 is TGTGCCTTGGGACAGGGGGATTGGTATGGCTACACCTTC. Translation gives CALGQGDWYGYTF. Drawing the rest from reference TRBV30 and TRBJ1-2, the complete variable domain is SQTIHQWPATLVQPVGSPLSLECTVEGTSNPNLYWYRQAAGRGLQLLFYSVGIGQISSEVPQNLSASRPQDRQFILSSKKLLLSDSGFYLCALGQGDWYGYTFGSGTRLTVV.

The genes are TRBV28 and TRBJ2-7; 9 nucleotides match TRBD1. This CDR3 is 15 amino acids long. The V gene's germline CDR1 is MDHEN and CDR2 SYDVKM. V lost 3 bases and J lost 4; bases outside the gene matches: 7. CDR3 nucleotides: TGTGCCAGCAGTTTGAGACAGGGGGAATCATACGAGCAGTACTTC. Amino acids: CASSLRQGESYEQYF.

The J gene is TRBJ1-1, the V gene TRBV4-1, with TRBD1 as a possible D gene (5 bases). Between the trimmed V and J ends, which lost 5 bases and 3 bases, there was a span of 10 bases. The CDR3 extends over 13 amino acids. Per the germline V gene, CDR1 is MGHRA and CDR2 is YSYEKL. CDR3 nucleotide sequence: TGCGCCAGCAGCAATCGGGGCTACACTGAAGCTTTCTTT. This encodes CASSNRGYTEAFF.

This clonotype was counted only a few times. The chain joins TRBV20-1 to TRBJ1-4; weak D call: TRBD1 (6 bases). Trimming took off 0 bases at V and 16 bases at J, with 15 bases between the two ends. This CDR3 spans 12 amino acids. CDR1 is DFQATT and CDR2 is SNEGSKA in the germline V gene (reference sequence). The CDR3 spells CSAREGAGVPFF. The CDR3 DNA is TGCAGTGCTAGAGAGGGGGCAGGGGTGCCGTTTTTT.

The chain employs TRBV5-5 and TRBJ1-2; TRBD1 might be the D (5 bases). Germline V gene lookup returns CDR1 SGHKS and CDR2 YYEKEE (reference sequence). Trimming removed 4 bases at V and 3 bases at J, with 16 bases between. This CDR3 contains 15 residues. The CDR3 region has the DNA TGTGCCAGCAGCCAAGGGCCGGGGGACCACTATGGCTACACCTTC. Its translation is CASSQGPGDHYGYTF.

This chain uses TRBV4-1 with TRBJ2-2; 8 bases align to TRBD1. Per germline, CDR1 MGHRA and CDR2 YSYEKL. The CDR3 runs 13 residues. The V segment lost 2 bases and the J segment 8 bases; nucleotides outside the gene matches: 1. As DNA, the CDR3 is TGCGCCAGCAGCCAAACAGGGGGTGGGGAGCTGTTTTTT. Translating it yields CASSQTGGGELFF.

In this sample, this clonotype turned up a few times. The V gene is TRBV6-2 or TRBV6-3, the J gene TRBJ1-1; no clear D. The germline V and J ends were trimmed by 0 bases and 1 base, with 9 bases remaining between them. The CDR3 loop spans 15 amino acids. Germline CDR1 and CDR2: MNHEY and SVGEGT. CDR3 DNA sequence: TGTGCCAGCAGTTACTCGGGGTGGGAGAACACTGAAGCTTTCTTT. This encodes CASSYSGWENTEAFF.

This clonotype was seen only a few times. The chain employs TRBV29-1 and TRBJ2-7; maybe TRBD1 (5 bases). V was pared by 6 bases and J by 1 base, with 13 bases between. This CDR3 contains 13 residues. Per germline, CDR1 SQVTM and CDR2 ANQGSEA. DNA for the CDR3: TGCAGCGTCGAAACCCAGGGTTCCTACGAGCAGTACTTC. This translates into CSVETQGSYEQYF.

This clonotype was seen only a few times. The chain links TRBV29-1 to TRBJ1-2, with 9 positions matching TRBD1. V trimming: 6 bases; J trimming: 5 bases; junction bases outside the gene matches: 7. Germline CDR1 and CDR2: SQVTM and ANQGSEA. This CDR3 region has 13 residues. The CDR3 DNA sequence: TGCAGCGTCGGCTCCGGGACAGGGTATGGCTACACCTTC. Translation gives CSVGSGTGYGYTF.

V usage is TRBV20-1 and J usage is TRBJ2-1, with D perhaps TRBD2 (6 bases). The germline V gene has CDR1 DFQATT and CDR2 SNEGSKA (reference sequence). The ends were cut back, 6 bases at V and 8 bases at J, with 14 bases in the middle. CDR3 length: 12 amino acids. The CDR3 bases are TGCAGTGCCCCCCCCTGGGGGGATGAGCAGTTCTTC. It yields the protein CSAPPWGDEQFF.

V and J are TRBV5-1 and TRBJ2-2; 8 bases are a match to TRBD1. The junction had 7 bases not matched to a gene; V was cut back by 3 bases and J by 0 bases. The CDR3 sequence is 17 residues long. Germline V gene sequence: CDR1 SGHRS, CDR2 YFSETQ. CDR3 in amino acids: CASSWDPGGANTGELFF. Here the CDR3 DNA reads TGCGCCAGCAGCTGGGACCCAGGGGGCGCGAACACCGGGGAGCTGTTTTTT.

This clonotype was recorded a few times. The rearrangement joins TRBV28 to TRBJ1-5; 7 bases are shared with TRBD1. V shed 6 bases, J shed 4 bases, and the junction held 9 bases outside the gene matches. Germline V CDR1 and CDR2: MDHEN, SYDVKM. The CDR3 has 15 amino acids. The DNA of the CDR3 is TGTGCCAGCAGGTTACAGGGGTTAAGGAATCAGCCCCAGCATTTT. Amino acids: CASRLQGLRNQPQHF.

This clonotype has just a few counts. The chain combines TRBV12-3 or TRBV12-4 with TRBJ2-1; 7 bases fit TRBD1. Unmatched junction bases numbered 15, after V lost 6 bases and J lost 10 bases. CDR3 length: 15 residues. CDR3 residues: CASSPDRKGVGEQFF. The CDR3 coding sequence is TGTGCCAGCAGCCCGGACAGGAAAGGGGTAGGAGAGCAGTTCTTC.

This clonotype was recorded at least ten times. V usage is TRBV5-1 and J usage is TRBJ1-6, with D perhaps matching TRBD1 (6 bases). Trimming cost V 4 bases and J 8 bases, with 16 bases left between them. Per germline, CDR1 SGHRS and CDR2 YFSETQ. The CDR3 has 15 amino acids. The CDR3, as DNA: TGCGCCAGCAGCGCGGACAGTTTCTGGGATTCACCCCTCCACTTT. Its translation: CASSADSFWDSPLHF.

There are a few counts of this clonotype. V is TRBV12-3 or TRBV12-4 and J is TRBJ1-5; D unresolved. V was pared by 7 bases and J by 3 bases, with 13 bases between. The length of the CDR3 is 14 residues. This CDR3 is CASKTTRLNQPQHF. CDR3 bases: TGTGCCAGCAAAACAACACGGCTCAATCAGCCCCAGCATTTT.

This chain uses TRBV7-8 with TRBJ1-5, with 7 bases aligning to TRBD1. This CDR3 comprises 15 residues. V shed 5 bases, J shed 4 bases, and the junction held 8 bases outside the gene matches. Germline CDR1 reads SGHVS; CDR2 reads FQNEAQ. The CDR3 region is CASSPGDSLNQPQHF. The CDR3 coding sequence is TGTGCCAGCAGCCCAGGGGACAGCCTAAATCAGCCCCAGCATTTT. Supplemented by reference TRBV7-8 and TRBJ1-5, the full variable domain reads GAGVSQSPRYKVAKRGQDVALRCDPISGHVSLFWYQQALGQGPEFLTYFQNEAQLDKSGLPSDRFFAERPEGSVSTLKIQRTQQEDSAVYLCASSPGDSLNQPQHFGDGTRLSIL.

Only a few counts were recorded for this clonotype. This chain uses TRBV5-1 with TRBJ2-3; TRBD1 or TRBD2 may be the D gene (5 bases each). CDR1 is SGHRS, CDR2 YFSETQ, per germline. V was shortened by 1 base and J by 4 bases, with 16 bases between the two germline ends. The CDR3 covers 16 residues. The CDR3 spells CASSLMGTGTADTQYF. The CDR3 nucleotides are TGCGCCAGCAGCTTGATGGGCACGGGGACCGCAGATACGCAGTATTTT.

The V call is TRBV27, the J call TRBJ1-1, with 8 nucleotides matching TRBD1. Per the germline V gene, CDR1 is MNHEY and CDR2 is SMNVEV (reference sequence). The CDR3 is 17 residues long. With 1 base clipped from V and 1 base from J, the junction kept 8 bases outside the gene matches. DNA for the CDR3: TGTGCCAGCAGTTTATTCTATCAGGGGGCGCGGAACACTGAAGCTTTCTTT. Protein product: CASSLFYQGARNTEAFF.

The rearrangement links TRBV20-1 to TRBJ2-1; 15 nucleotides agree with TRBD2. The trim removed 0 bases at V and 1 base at J, leaving 7 bases unmatched. Germline CDR1 and CDR2: DFQATT and SNEGSKA (reference sequence). There are 19 residues in the CDR3. The CDR3 nucleotides are TGCAGTGCTAGAGATGTCGGGACTAGCGGGAGGTTGTCCTACAATGAGCAGTTCTTC. Its protein product is CSARDVGTSGRLSYNEQFF.

The chain carries TRBV29-1 and TRBJ2-7; D assignment may be TRBD1 or TRBD2 (5 bases each). Germline lookup yields CDR1 SQVTM and CDR2 ANQGSEA. The CDR3 consists of 13 residues. The germline V and J ends were trimmed by 7 bases and 2 bases, with 15 bases remaining between them. The chain's CDR3 is CSALWDGTYEQYF. The DNA of the CDR3 is TGCAGCGCCCTATGGGACGGTACCTACGAGCAGTACTTC.

The chain employs TRBV4-1 and TRBJ1-5; TRBD1 agrees at 8 bases. Germline CDR1 reads MGHRA; CDR2 reads YSYEKL. V lost 5 bases, J lost 0 bases, and 9 bases stayed unmatched. There are 17 residues in the CDR3. The CDR3 reads CASSSYSGGGSNQPQHF. The CDR3 nucleotides are TGCGCCAGCAGCTCCTACTCAGGGGGCGGTAGCAATCAGCCCCAGCATTTT.

J is TRBJ2-1 and V is TRBV4-3; TRBD2 might be the D (6 bases). Germline V gene sequence: CDR1 LGHNA, CDR2 YSLEER. The length of the CDR3 is 19 residues. With 1 base removed from V and 0 bases from J, the gap between germline ends came to 19 bases. The CDR3 loop reads CASSQGASARYSSYNEQFF. The CDR3 nucleotides read TGCGCCAGCAGCCAAGGAGCTAGCGCCCGATACAGCTCCTACAATGAGCAGTTCTTC.

V and J are TRBV20-1 and TRBJ2-5; tentatively, D is TRBD1 or TRBD2 (7 bases each). Germline lookup yields CDR1 DFQATT and CDR2 SNEGSKA (reference sequence). V lost 6 bases and J lost 4, with 15 bases in between. The CDR3 consists of 13 residues. Here the CDR3 DNA reads TGCAGTGCCCCCAGGGGGGGGGTAGAGACCCAGTACTTC. This translates into CSAPRGGVETQYF.

This clonotype was counted only a few times. The rearrangement links TRBV12-3 or TRBV12-4 to TRBJ1-1, with D possibly matching TRBD1 (6 bases). The CDR3 runs 15 residues. V was clipped by 5 bases and J by 1 base, with 14 bases between them. CDR3 bases: TGTGCCAGCAGTAGGGGGACACCAGGGAACACTGAAGCTTTCTTT. It encodes CASSRGTPGNTEAFF.

This clonotype was recorded once. V is TRBV7-2 and J is TRBJ2-3, with TRBD2 matching over 7 bases. The ends lost 1 base at V and 1 base at J; junction bases unmatched: 5. Germline V gives CDR1 SGHTA, CDR2 FQGNSA. The CDR3 has 16 residues. The CDR3 sequence is CASSLGSGKGTDTQYF. As DNA, the CDR3 is TGTGCCAGCAGCTTAGGGAGCGGGAAGGGCACAGATACGCAGTATTTT.

V and J are TRBV20-1 and TRBJ2-1; D call uncertain. Germline CDR1 reads DFQATT; CDR2 reads SNEGSKA (reference sequence). V was clipped by 0 bases and J by 10 bases, with 4 bases between them. This CDR3 spans 10 amino acids. In nucleotides, the CDR3 is TGCAGTGCTAGAGACGAGGAGCAGTTCTTC. Translating gives CSARDEEQFF.

This clonotype has a handful of counts. The chain couples TRBV4-2 to TRBJ2-3, with D perhaps TRBD1 or TRBD2 (6 bases each). V lost 4 bases and J lost 4, with 18 bases in between. CDR1 and CDR2 from the germline V gene are LGHNA and YNFKEQ. The CDR3 spans 16 residues. The CDR3 DNA reads as TGTGCCAGCAGCCCCCCCTTTGAGAGGGGGGCAGATACGCAGTATTTT. It codes for CASSPPFERGADTQYF.

The V and J genes are TRBV11-2 and TRBJ2-2, with TRBD2 identical over 10 bases. CDR3 length: 17 residues. The ends lost 5 bases at V and 6 bases at J; junction bases unmatched: 12. CDR1 is SGHAT and CDR2 is FQNNGV in the germline V gene. The CDR3 protein is CASSQGASGSMPGELFF. The DNA for the CDR3 is TGTGCCAGCAGCCAGGGAGCTAGCGGGAGTATGCCCGGGGAGCTGTTTTTT.

The chain uses TRBV12-3 or TRBV12-4 and TRBJ2-7; TRBD2 matches 11 bases. The CDR3 totals 14 residues. Losses at the gene ends were 5 bases for V and 5 bases for J; bases not matched to a gene: 5. CDR3 DNA: TGTGCCAGCAGTACTAGCGGGAGTCCCCACGAGCAGTACTTC. Protein product: CASSTSGSPHEQYF.

This clonotype was picked up a small number of times. The genes are TRBV24-1 and TRBJ1-2; 9 bases align to TRBD1. Germline V gives CDR1 KGHDR, CDR2 SFDVKD. The ends lost 3 bases at V and 8 bases at J; junction bases unmatched: 9. This CDR3 contains 15 residues. The CDR3, as DNA: TGTGCCACCAGTGATGCCGGGACAGGGTTTTCGGGCTACACCTTC. This encodes CATSDAGTGFSGYTF.

The table lists this clonotype with a few counts. The chain combines TRBV3-1 with TRBJ1-1; 7 bases agree with TRBD1. V shed 2 bases and J 1 base; nucleotides not matched to a gene: 4. CDR1 and CDR2 from the germline V gene are LGHDT and YNNKEL (reference sequence). CDR3 length: 15 amino acids. The CDR3 region is CASSQWDRKNTEAFF. DNA for the CDR3: TGTGCCAGCAGCCAATGGGACAGAAAGAACACTGAAGCTTTCTTT.